This T cell receptor (beta chain) was retrieved from a study of T-cell memory formation after mild COVID-19. Overall study: TCR clusters were largely donor specific.

Worth noting for this clonotype: Its antigen is unidentified.

CDR1 and CDR2 (germline): SGHRS, YFSETQ. The CDR3 covers 15 residues. V lost 0 bases, J lost 4 bases, and 13 bases lay in between. Constant-segment primers and 5'RACE yielded cDNA libraries for TCR alpha and TCR beta, each carrying sample barcodes and UMIs. TCRdb reprocessed the 5' RACE reads via MiXCR and lists one record per CDR3 protein. The sample has under 70,000 distinct CDR3 sequences; around 10% are singletons. The study's findings and limits: Mostly located in CM and EM were contracting CD4+ clones, with contracting CD8+ clones located in EMRA.

The chain links TRBV5-1 to TRBJ1-1, with D perhaps matching TRBD1 (5 bases). Sequenced sample: PBMCs or a T cell subset sorted from them (not recorded which). The receptor comes from a young man who had mild COVID-19 (a few samples of this study predate the infection). Cell type and time point are not known. CDR3 region: CASSLEIPGITEAFF. DNA of the CDR3: TGCGCCAGCAGCTTGGAGATACCAGGGATCACTGAAGCTTTCTTT.